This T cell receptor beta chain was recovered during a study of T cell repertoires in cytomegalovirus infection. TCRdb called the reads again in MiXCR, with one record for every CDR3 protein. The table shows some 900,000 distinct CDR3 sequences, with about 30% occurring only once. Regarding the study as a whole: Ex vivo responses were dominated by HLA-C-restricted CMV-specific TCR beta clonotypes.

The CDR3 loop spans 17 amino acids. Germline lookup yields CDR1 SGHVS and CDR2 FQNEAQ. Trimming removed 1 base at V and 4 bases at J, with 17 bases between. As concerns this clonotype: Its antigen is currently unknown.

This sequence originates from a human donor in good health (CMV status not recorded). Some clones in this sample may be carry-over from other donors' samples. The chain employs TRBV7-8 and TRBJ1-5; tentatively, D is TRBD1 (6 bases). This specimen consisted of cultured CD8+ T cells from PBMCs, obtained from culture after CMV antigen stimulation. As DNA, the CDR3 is TGTGCCAGCAGCTTAGGAGTTCAAGTCAGGGGTAATCAGCCCCAGCATTTT. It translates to CASSLGVQVRGNQPQHF.